This TCR beta chain was identified in a study of control samples from healthy donors and cancer patients. Germline V gene data show CDR1 as SGDLS and CDR2 as YYNGEE. The CDR3 length is 16 residues. V was clipped by 2 bases and J by 4 bases, with 18 bases between them. The method was immunoSEQ multiplex PCR; TCRdb's version includes in-frame clones alone and lacks a portion of them. The repertoire includes roughly 200,000 clones, roughly nine tenths of them detected once, and around 1.9% sits in the top ten. The rearrangement joins TRBV9 to TRBJ1-2, with D tentatively TRBD1 (6 bases). The sequenced sample consisted of blood. The sequence came from a man aged 30 to 45 in good health. This CDR3 reads CASSVSGGQGGYGYTF. The DNA of the CDR3 is TGTGCCAGCAGCGTCAGTGGGGGGCAGGGAGGCTATGGCTACACCTTC.